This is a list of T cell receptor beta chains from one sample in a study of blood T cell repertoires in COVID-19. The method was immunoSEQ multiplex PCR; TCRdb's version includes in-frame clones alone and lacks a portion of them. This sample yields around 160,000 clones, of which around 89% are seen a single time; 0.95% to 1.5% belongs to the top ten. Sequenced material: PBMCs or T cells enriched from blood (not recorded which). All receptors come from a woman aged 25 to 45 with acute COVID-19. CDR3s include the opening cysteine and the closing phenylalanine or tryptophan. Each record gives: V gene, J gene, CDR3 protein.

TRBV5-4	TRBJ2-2	CASSLRESGELFF
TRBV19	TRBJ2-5	CASSRGPGHTGETQYF
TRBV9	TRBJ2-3	CASSVDPSGLTDTQYF
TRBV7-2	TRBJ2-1	CASTLAGGPHNEQFF
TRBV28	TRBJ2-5	CASSLAGNEETQYF
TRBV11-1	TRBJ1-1	CASNPGQGATEAFF
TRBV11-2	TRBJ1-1	CASSAVGGNTEAFF
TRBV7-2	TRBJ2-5	CASSPGGTRDETQYF
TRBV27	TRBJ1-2	CASSLTGTGHYGYTF
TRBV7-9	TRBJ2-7	CASRRQDEYEQYF
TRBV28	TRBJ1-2	CASVSGRPDRGVGYTF
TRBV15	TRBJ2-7	CATSRDIPYEQYF
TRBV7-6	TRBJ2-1	CASSFSAGNYNEQFF